These 18 T cell receptor beta chains were all obtained from the same sample, sequenced in a study of vaccination and CD4 T cells after COVID-19. These receptors lack a known antigen. The treatment is: roughly ten-day PBMC culture with coronavirus spike peptide pools or control peptides (ViraFEST assay). Sequenced with the Oncomine TCR Beta short-read assay was DNA taken from cultured CD4+ T cells. TCRdb passed the PCR reads through MiXCR, listing each CDR3 protein once. Among approximately 20,000 distinct CDR3 sequences listed, 40% to 65% were seen once. Sequenced: CD4+ T cells from blood, cultured in vitro. These receptors came from a human donor who had recovered from COVID-19.

This sequence joins TRBV7-2 and TRBJ1-1; D is unclear. This CDR3 contains 13 residues. The V end was cut by 2 bases, the J end by 2 bases, with 6 bases between. From germline, CDR1 is SGHTA and CDR2 FQGNSA. The CDR3 protein is CASSLTPNTEAFF. CDR3 DNA: TGTGCCAGCAGCTTAACACCCAACACTGAAGCTTTCTTT. The full variable domain, its missing parts supplied by reference TRBV7-2 and TRBJ1-1, is GAGVSQSPSNKVTEKGKDVELRCDPISGHTALYWYRQSLGQGLEFLIYFQGNSAPDKSGLPSDRFSAERTGGSVSTLTIQRTQQEDSAVYLCASSLTPNTEAFFGQGTRLTVV.

This clonotype was found a few times. This chain joins TRBV20-1 and TRBJ1-2; D unclear. The CDR3 consists of 12 residues. Germline loops: CDR1 DFQATT, CDR2 SNEGSKA (reference sequence). V was trimmed by 4 bases and J by 8 bases, leaving 14 bases between them. The CDR3 DNA is TGCAGTGCTAAGACGGAGTATGGCGGCTACACCTTC. This gives the protein CSAKTEYGGYTF.

The chain combines TRBV24-1 with TRBJ1-1; 7 nucleotides agree with TRBD1. The germline CDR1 and CDR2 sequences are KGHDR and SFDVKD. V dropped 9 bases and J dropped 1; count of bases not matched to a gene: 7. The CDR3 is 14 residues long. CDR3 coding DNA: TGTGCCACCCGTGCGACAGGGAAGAACACTGAAGCTTTCTTT. Translated, it gives CATRATGKNTEAFF.

The chain combines TRBV20-1 with TRBJ1-6; D is unresolved. V lost 3 bases and J 9 bases, leaving 24 bases between the germline ends. CDR3 length: 17 amino acids. The germline CDR1 and CDR2 sequences are DFQATT and SNEGSKA (reference sequence). This chain's CDR3 is CSARRLRNLSLISPLHF. In DNA, the CDR3 is TGCAGTGCTAGGAGGCTCCGGAACCTTTCCCTTATTTCACCCCTCCACTTT.

The chain has TRBV6-1 and TRBJ1-2; TRBD1 matches 8 bases. The CDR3 spans 16 residues. The V and J ends lost 8 bases and 2 bases, in that order; junction bases with no gene match: 13. Germline CDR1 MNHNS, CDR2 SASEGT. CDR3 loop: CASRKPTGAFNYGYTF. CDR3 DNA: TGTGCCAGCCGAAAACCGACAGGGGCATTCAACTATGGCTACACCTTC.

This clonotype showed up just a few times. V and J are TRBV24-1 and TRBJ1-1; tentative D call: TRBD1 (6 bases). The length of the CDR3 is 13 residues. V dropped 7 bases and J dropped 4 bases, with 12 bases sitting between them. Germline V lookup: CDR1 KGHDR, CDR2 SFDVKD. The CDR3 DNA sequence: TGTGCCACCAGACAGGGATCAGGCACTGAAGCTTTCTTT. Protein: CATRQGSGTEAFF.

This chain uses TRBV19 with TRBJ1-2; D possibly corresponds to TRBD1 (5 bases). CDR3 length: 15 residues. Germline values: CDR1 LNHDA, CDR2 SQIVND (reference sequence). V shed 3 bases and J shed 5 bases, with 16 bases lying between them. The CDR3 loop reads CASSIGDAVIYGYTF. CDR3 nucleotides: TGTGCCAGTAGTATCGGGGACGCCGTTATATATGGCTACACCTTC.

DNA for the CDR3: TGCAGTGCTAGCAGGCGGGGGGGCCTTTACAATGAGCAGTTCTTC. Amino acid sequence: CSASRRGGLYNEQFF. The chain couples TRBV20-1 to TRBJ2-1, with TRBD2 identical over 9 bases. This CDR3 spans 15 amino acids. Germline V gives CDR1 DFQATT, CDR2 SNEGSKA (reference sequence). J lost 4 bases, V lost 3 bases, and 7 bases had no gene match.

The CDR3 bases are TGTGCCAGCAGTTATGCGGGACAAAGTGGCAATCAGCCCCAGCATTTT. Translated: CASSYAGQSGNQPQHF. The chain carries TRBV6-2 or TRBV6-3 and TRBJ1-5; D possibly corresponds to TRBD1 (6 bases). Germline-derived CDR1 and CDR2 are MNHEY and SVGEGT. This CDR3 has 16 amino acids. The V end was cut by 3 bases, the J end by 2 bases, with 14 bases between.

The chain joins TRBV25-1 to TRBJ2-1; 10 bases match TRBD1. Germline V gene sequence: CDR1 MGHDK, CDR2 SYGVNS. The junction had 8 bases not matched to a gene; V was cut back by 4 bases and J by 5 bases. The CDR3 spans 16 residues. The CDR3 region is CASSAPTGTGDNEQFF. The CDR3 DNA sequence: TGTGCCAGCAGTGCCCCAACCGGGACAGGGGACAATGAGCAGTTCTTC.

The chain has TRBV20-1 and TRBJ2-1, with 15 bases fitting TRBD2. The CDR3 runs 18 residues. J gave up 0 bases and V 6 bases, and 9 bases lay outside the gene matches. Per the germline V gene, CDR1 is DFQATT and CDR2 is SNEGSKA (reference sequence). The CDR3 spells CSAEEGLAGGSSYNEQFF. The CDR3 DNA is TGCAGTGCGGAAGAGGGACTAGCGGGAGGTTCCTCCTACAATGAGCAGTTCTTC.

J is TRBJ2-7 and V is TRBV19; a possible D gene is TRBD2 (5 bases). V was shortened by 2 bases and J by 2 bases, with 7 bases between the two germline ends. CDR1 is LNHDA and CDR2 is SQIVND in the germline V gene (reference sequence). The CDR3 is made up of 13 amino acids. The CDR3 is CASSIRGTYEQYF. The CDR3 region has the DNA TGTGCCAGTAGTATACGGGGAACCTACGAGCAGTACTTC.

There are a few counts of this clonotype. This rearrangement joins TRBV7-2 to TRBJ2-2; tentatively, D is TRBD2 (7 bases). This CDR3 spans 16 amino acids. The germline CDR1 and CDR2 sequences are SGHTA and FQGNSA. V dropped 2 bases and J dropped 7 bases, with 17 bases sitting between them. The CDR3 DNA reads as TGTGCCAGCAGCTTACCCCCCGGGGGGCTTAGCGGGGAGCTGTTTTTT. Translating it yields CASSLPPGGLSGELFF. The complete variable domain, with remaining parts taken from reference TRBV7-2 and TRBJ2-2, reads GAGVSQSPSNKVTEKGKDVELRCDPISGHTALYWYRQSLGQGLEFLIYFQGNSAPDKSGLPSDRFSAERTGGSVSTLTIQRTQQEDSAVYLCASSLPPGGLSGELFFGEGSRLTVL.

Here the CDR3 DNA reads TGCAGTGCTAGCCCGGGGGGAGCTGAAGCTTTCTTT. As protein: CSASPGGAEAFF. The rearrangement joins TRBV20-1 to TRBJ1-1; TRBD1 might be the D (5 bases). Trimming removed 3 bases from V and 6 bases from J, with 11 bases in between. CDR3 size: 12 residues. Per the germline V gene, CDR1 is DFQATT and CDR2 is SNEGSKA (reference sequence).

This chain joins TRBV12-3 or TRBV12-4 and TRBJ1-2, with a possible D match to TRBD1 (5 bases). The V and J ends lost 2 bases and 8 bases respectively, with 12 bases between them. There are 13 residues in the CDR3. The CDR3 here is CASSLSQGSGYTF. CDR3 nucleotides: TGTGCCAGCAGTTTAAGTCAGGGTAGCGGCTACACCTTC.

The chain recombines TRBV11-2 with TRBJ2-1; D might be TRBD1 (6 bases). Trimming shortened V by 9 bases and J by 1 base, and 16 bases separated the two germline ends. The germline V gene has CDR1 SGHAT and CDR2 FQNNGV. CDR3 length: 15 amino acids. In DNA form, the CDR3 reads TGTGCCAGTAGCGTGGGGACACCATCCTACAATGAGCAGTTCTTC. Its translation is CASSVGTPSYNEQFF.

The V and J genes are TRBV7-2 and TRBJ2-2; tentatively, D is TRBD1 or TRBD2 (5 bases each). This CDR3 comprises 15 residues. CDR1 is SGHTA, CDR2 FQGNSA, per germline. The V and J ends lost 4 bases and 6 bases respectively, with 15 bases between them. Written as DNA, the CDR3 is TGTGCCAGCAGCTGGAGGACGGGACGAGCCGGGGAGCTGTTTTTT. Encoded protein: CASSWRTGRAGELFF.

This clonotype has only a few counts. The V gene is TRBV7-9, the J gene TRBJ2-5; D unclear. Per germline, CDR1 SEHNR and CDR2 FQNEAQ (reference sequence). Trimming stripped 1 base from V and 1 base from J, with 7 bases between. The CDR3 runs to 14 residues. The CDR3 spells CASSLDILQETQYF. Written as DNA, the CDR3 is TGTGCCAGCAGCTTAGATATCCTCCAAGAGACCCAGTACTTC.